The 3 T cell receptor beta chains below were found in one sample sequenced in a study of CD8 T cells in ankylosing spondylitis (TCRdb year 2017). On the study overall, not on this receptor specifically: Blood from ankylosing spondylitis patients appeared to be characterized by a TCR beta motif composed of eight highly homologous amino acid variants.

These receptors' antigens are unknown. The library was generated by 5' RACE. The instrument was an Illumina HiSeq 2500. TCRdb cleaned the public reads at Q25 with fastp, built clones with MiXCR and kept in-frame beta chains. For every CDR3 protein sequence, its rows merge into one entry that carries the most common genes and DNA. The sample table records 700,000 to 1,000,000 distinct CDR3 sequences; 10% to 15% of these occur just once. The top ten clonotypes cover roughly 0.51% of the sample. The sequenced material came from blood, either unsorted or a sorted T cell fraction (not recorded which). The receptors originated from a male donor with ankylosing spondylitis.

This clonotype was recorded a few times. V is TRBV3-1 and J is TRBJ1-5; possibly TRBD1 for D (6 bases). Between the trimmed V and J ends, which lost 2 bases and 5 bases, there was a span of 10 bases. From germline, CDR1 is LGHDT and CDR2 YNNKEL (reference sequence). This CDR3 has 14 residues. This chain's CDR3 is CASSQRGFDQPQHF. The CDR3, as DNA: TGTGCCAGCAGCCAAAGGGGGTTTGATCAGCCCCAGCATTTT.

This clonotype came up many times. This sequence joins TRBV11-2 and TRBJ2-1, with 8 bases lining up with TRBD1. CDR3 size: 14 residues. J lost 10 bases, V lost 5 bases, and 10 bases had no gene match. The V gene's germline CDR1 is SGHAT and CDR2 FQNNGV. The CDR3 DNA sequence: TGTGCCAGCAGCCCAATCAGGGGGCCATCGGAGCAGTTCTTC. It translates to CASSPIRGPSEQFF.

The chain uses TRBV7-2 and TRBJ2-7; TRBD1 is a possible D gene (6 bases). This CDR3 contains 11 residues. Trimming took 5 bases from V and 10 from J, leaving 12 bases between them. Germline-derived CDR1 and CDR2 are SGHTA and FQGNSA. The CDR3 DNA sequence: TGTGCCAGCAGCCCTGGACAGTATCAGTACTTC. This translates into CASSPGQYQYF.